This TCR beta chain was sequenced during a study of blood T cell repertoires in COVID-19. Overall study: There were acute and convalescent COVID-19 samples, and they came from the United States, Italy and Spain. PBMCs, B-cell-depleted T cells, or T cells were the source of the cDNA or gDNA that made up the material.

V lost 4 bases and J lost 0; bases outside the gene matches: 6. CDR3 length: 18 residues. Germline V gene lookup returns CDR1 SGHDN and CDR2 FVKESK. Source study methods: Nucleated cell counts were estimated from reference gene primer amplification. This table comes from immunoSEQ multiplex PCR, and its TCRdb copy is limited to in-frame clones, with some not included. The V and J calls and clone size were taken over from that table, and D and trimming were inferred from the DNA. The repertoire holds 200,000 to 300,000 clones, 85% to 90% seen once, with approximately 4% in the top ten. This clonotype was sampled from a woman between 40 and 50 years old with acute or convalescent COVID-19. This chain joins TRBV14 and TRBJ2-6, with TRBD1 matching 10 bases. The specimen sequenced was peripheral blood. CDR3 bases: TGTGCCAGCAGCCCACTGGGACAGGGGTTCTCTGGGGCCAACGTCCTGACTTTC. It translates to CASSPLGQGFSGANVLTF.